The T cell receptor beta chain under discussion was sequenced for a study of blood T cells in healthy people across ages. Alongside a J-beta primer mix, a sample-barcoded 5' primer served in a second PCR lasting 7 to 11 cycles. Via MiXCR, TCRdb re-called the 5' RACE reads, giving one row per CDR3 protein. The data hold 700,000 or so distinct CDR3 sequences, with around two fifths observed a single time. Concerning this clonotype itself: Its cognate antigen is unknown.

Isolated PBMCs totaled at least 6 million in each sample. The germline gives CDR1 MNHEY, CDR2 SVGEGT. The CDR3 has 14 amino acids. Study-wide points: There was a strong correlation between TCR beta diversity and naive T cell percentage.

This TCR was recovered from a man older than 75 in good health. Sequenced: blood. The chain has TRBV6-2 or TRBV6-3 and TRBJ2-4; D possibly corresponds to TRBD1 (5 bases). The J call may be incorrect, as the DNA end agrees better with TRBJ2-7. The CDR3 sequence: CASSDGGRVYEQYF. CDR3 nucleotides: TGTGCCAGCAGTGACGGTGGCAGGGTCTACGAGCAGTACTTC.